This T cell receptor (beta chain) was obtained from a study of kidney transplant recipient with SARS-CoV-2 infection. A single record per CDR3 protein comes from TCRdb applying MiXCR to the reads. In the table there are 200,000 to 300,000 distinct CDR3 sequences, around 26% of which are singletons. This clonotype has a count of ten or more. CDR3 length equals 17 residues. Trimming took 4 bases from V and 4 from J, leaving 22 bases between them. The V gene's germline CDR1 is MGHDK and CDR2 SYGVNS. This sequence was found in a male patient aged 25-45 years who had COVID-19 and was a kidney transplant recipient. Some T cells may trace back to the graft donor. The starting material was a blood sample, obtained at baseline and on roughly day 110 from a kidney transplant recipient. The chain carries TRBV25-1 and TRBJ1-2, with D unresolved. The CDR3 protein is CASSGTLELGKTYGYTF. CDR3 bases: TGTGCCAGCAGTGGGACGCTAGAACTGGGAAAGACCTATGGCTACACCTTC.